This section outlines one T cell receptor beta chain sequence together with its context. Its antigen is not identified. Each patient experienced a relapse that followed autologous stem cell transplantation, and brentuximab vedotin exposure varied. The investigators isolated CD8+ T cells from thawed PBMCs using magnetic negative selection. This sample is part of a study of PD-1 blockade in classical Hodgkin lymphoma. Study-wide findings and caveats: Nivolumab starters within 1 year of ASCT were excluded. Lower baseline TCR diversity was reported for newly diagnosed patients than for healthy donors.

The CDR3 has 16 residues. CDR1 and CDR2 (germline): SGHTA, FQGNSA. The V and J ends lost 2 bases and 0 bases respectively, with 13 bases between them. TCRdb's copy holds only in-frame clones and misses some; the assay was immunoSEQ multiplex PCR. The sample has around 13,000 clones, around 85% seen once. The sample here was CD8+ T cells from blood, taken at baseline. The sequence was collected from a human donor with classical Hodgkin lymphoma. The chain uses TRBV7-2 and TRBJ1-1; the D gene is possibly TRBD1 (5 bases). CDR3 in amino acids: CASSLMGTNMNTEAFF. The CDR3 DNA follows: TGTGCCAGCAGCTTAATGGGGACTAATATGAACACTGAAGCTTTCTTT.